The entry below describes one T cell receptor beta chain. This clonotype has only one observation. Its cognate antigen has yet to be identified. No much larger clone is present one base from it, and per-base qualities are unavailable. A lone read gives weak evidence. A constant-region primer and ProtoScript II reverse transcriptase were used to reverse-transcribe TCRbeta-specific cDNA from around 530 ng total RNA. The TCRbeta libraries were prepared through three rounds of nested multiplex PCR following a slightly modified ARM-PCR procedure. Each of the first two PCR rounds ran for about 11 cycles using multiplex TRBV1-TRBV30 forward primers together with a Cbeta reverse primer. Sample barcodes and Illumina adapters were added in a final 25-cycle PCR using Deep VentR polymerase. Before sequencing, amplicons of 200-500 bp were purified from gel using a QIAquick gel extraction kit. TCRbeta amplicons were sequenced on an Illumina HiSeq 2500 with 250-bp paired-end reads. The authors' pipeline ran thus. Trimmomatic v0.33 was used to quality-trim the reads, and FLASH v1.2.11 was used to merge paired reads so that full CDR3 sequences could be recovered. MiGEC v1.2.1b assigned V, D and J germline segments to the rearranged TCRbeta sequences. Clonotype statistics and Shannon-Wiener diversity indices were computed with VDJtools v1.0.0. To cut down on sampling bias, every analysis after diversity analysis relied on just the 250 most abundant clonotypes from each sample. TCRdb's own reprocessing of the public reads used fastp at Q25 and MiXCR and kept productive beta chains. Each CDR3 protein gets just one entry, which takes the most common genes and DNA from the rows behind it. TCRdb, rather than the study authors, made the V and J calls. This sample gives 300,000 to 350,000 distinct CDR3 sequences in total; roughly 60% of them show up just once. Approximately 15% of the sample is held by the ten biggest clonotypes.

V is trimmed back by 0 bases and J by 8 bases, and the junction contains 19 bases that no gene match accounts for. CDR1 and CDR2 were assigned from the germline V gene as SGHNT and YENEEA. The CDR3 sequence holds 19 residues, the cysteine and phenylalanine included. CDR3 DNA is the only sequence kept; it has 57 bases, read in frame from the first base. RNA from unsorted whole blood was extracted with TRIzol reagent, and germline DNA was obtained with the DNeasy Blood & Tissue kit. Patients had chronic HBV infection and were treatment-naive at sampling. Before surgery, approximately 4 milliliters of peripheral blood were drawn into K2EDTA tubes. This record comes from a study of tumor-infiltrating lymphocytes in primary liver carcinoma (dated 2017 in TCRdb). For the wider study: Between late 2015 and early 2016, a few patients in China with histopathologically diagnosed primary liver carcinoma had surgical resection. Of the five patients (three men and two women, aged 30 to 69 years), four had hepatocellular carcinoma and one had combined HCC and intrahepatic cholangiocarcinoma. The five patients had tumors staged T1-T3 N0M0, with maximum diameters ranging from about 4 to 10 cm. Each sample produced about 3.5 to 7.13 million productive TCRbeta reads, and read depth showed no significant difference between tissue types. TCRbeta repertoire sequencing, expression microarrays and whole-exome sequencing were combined in the study across five regions of each liver tumor, with adjacent normal tissue and blood also included. A total of 35 specimens from 5 patients underwent TCRbeta repertoire sequencing, comprising 25 or so tumor regions, 5 adjacent noncancerous liver tissues and 5 peripheral blood samples. Technical replicate repertoires showed high reproducibility, with mean shared-clone rates around 0.91 and correlation coefficients above 0.95. Broad study findings and their caveats: Repertoire overlap was found to be higher between tumor regions (mean roughly 35%) than between tumor-adjacent (about 17%) or tumor-blood (around 15%) pairs, consistent with antigen-driven expansion. Comparison of CD4+ and CD8+ T cell repertoires was precluded by the use of bulk unsorted samples. With just five or six patients in the study, the authors point out that the findings should be validated in a larger study. Only the TCR beta chain was sequenced, which likely underestimates true repertoire diversity because unpaired alpha chains were not captured. The top 250 clones accounted for a significantly greater share of the repertoire in tumors than in blood (p = 0.039).

The source of this sequence is a woman in her 30s with primary liver carcinoma and hepatitis B virus infection. The receptor chain draws on TRBV11-3 and TRBJ2-1; 7 of the junction bases match TRBD2. The material sequenced was peripheral blood. This receptor carries the CDR3 CASSLDRCGVRTSAHEQFF. The nucleotide sequence is given as TGTGCCAGCAGCTTAGATCGGTGTGGGGTTAGGACTAGTGCGCATGAGCAGTTCTTC.